This T cell receptor beta chain was recovered during a study of control samples from healthy donors and cancer patients (dated by TCRdb to between 2020 and 2021). As to this clone: Its antigen is not yet known. No much larger clonotype is one base removed from it; base qualities were not supplied. The same CDR3 also results from other DNA sequences found in this sample.

Library preparation used the immunoSEQ multiplex PCR assay. As stored in TCRdb, this immuneACCESS dataset retains in-frame rearrangements with V and J assigned. A fraction of the clones does not appear; measured against another copy, unresolved V genes explain less than half of the discrepancy, and the remainder lacks a known reason. The sample table contains tens of thousands of clones; only one count was recorded for roughly 94% of them. Around 4.2% of the sample is in the top ten clones. V is trimmed back by 0 bases and J by 5 bases, and the junction contains 7 bases that no gene match accounts for. The CDR3, cysteine through phenylalanine, is 15 amino acids long. CDR3 DNA is the only sequence kept; it has 45 bases, read in frame from the first base. CDR1 and CDR2 were assigned from the germline V gene as SGHRS and YFSETQ.

The clonotype comes from a man younger than 45 in good health. Sequenced material: blood. The chain links TRBV5-1 with TRBJ2-7, and 8 junction bases match TRBD2. The CDR3 has the sequence CASSLAGRGADEQYF. DNA sequence: TGCGCCAGCAGCTTGGCCGGGCGGGGGGCAGACGAGCAGTACTTC. When the CDR3 is completed using the reference TRBV5-1 and TRBJ2-7 genes on either side, the full variable domain is KAGVTQTPRYLIKTRGQQVTLSCSPISGHRSVSWYQQTPGQGLQFLFEYFSETQRNKGNFPGRFSGRQFSNSRSEMNVSTLELGDSALYLCASSLAGRGADEQYFGPGTRLTVT.